This T cell receptor (beta chain) was identified during a study of blood T cell repertoires in COVID-19. Study-level information: Acute-phase and convalescent COVID-19 samples originated in the United States, Italy and Spain.

The CDR3 is made up of 14 amino acids. V was cut by 2 bases and J by 7 bases, with 12 bases left in between. Germline V gene data show CDR1 as MGHDK and CDR2 as SYGVNS. As handled by the study authors: Scientists estimated how many nucleated cells there were by amplifying reference gene primers. This table comes from immunoSEQ multiplex PCR, and its TCRdb copy is limited to in-frame clones, with some not included. That table supplies the V and J calls and clone size; D and trimming were determined from the DNA. The sample has just over 300,000 clones, approximately 84% seen once. Cohorts were determined from participant-reported clinical history. Recovered status in Cohort 3 required two negative PCRs, clearance, or symptom resolution.

The sample consisted of PBMCs or T cells enriched from blood (not recorded which). The sequence was obtained from a man in his thirties or forties who had recovered from COVID-19. The chain uses TRBV25-1 and TRBJ1-3; TRBD1 might be the D (6 bases). In nucleotides, the CDR3 is TGTGCCAGCAGTGAAAGTAACAGGGTTAACACCATATATTTT. It encodes CASSESNRVNTIYF.